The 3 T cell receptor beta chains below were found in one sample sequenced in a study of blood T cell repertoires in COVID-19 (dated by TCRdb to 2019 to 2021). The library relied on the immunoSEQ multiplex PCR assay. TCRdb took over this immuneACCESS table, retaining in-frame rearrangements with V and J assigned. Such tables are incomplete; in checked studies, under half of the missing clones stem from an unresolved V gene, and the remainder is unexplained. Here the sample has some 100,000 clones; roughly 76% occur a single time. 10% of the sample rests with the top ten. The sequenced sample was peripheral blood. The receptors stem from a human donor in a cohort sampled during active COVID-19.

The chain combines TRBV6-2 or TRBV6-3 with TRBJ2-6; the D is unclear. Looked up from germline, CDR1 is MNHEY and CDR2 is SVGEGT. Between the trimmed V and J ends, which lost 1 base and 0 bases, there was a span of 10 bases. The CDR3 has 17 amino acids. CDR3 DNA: TGTGCCAGCAGTTACTATATGGTTAGCTCTGGGGCCAACGTCCTGACTTTC. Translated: CASSYYMVSSGANVLTF.

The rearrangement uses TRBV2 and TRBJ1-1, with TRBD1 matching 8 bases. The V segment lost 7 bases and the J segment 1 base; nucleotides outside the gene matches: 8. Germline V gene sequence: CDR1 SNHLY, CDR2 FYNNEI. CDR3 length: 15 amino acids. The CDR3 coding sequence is TGTGCCAGCAAGGAGTTCAGGGGGCCGAACACTGAAGCTTTCTTT. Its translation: CASKEFRGPNTEAFF. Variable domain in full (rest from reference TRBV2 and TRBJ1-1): EPEVTQTPSHQVTQMGQEVILRCVPISNHLYFYWYRQILGQKVEFLVSFYNNEISEKSEIFDDQFSVERPDGSNFTLKIRSTKLEDSAMYFCASKEFRGPNTEAFFGQGTRLTVV.

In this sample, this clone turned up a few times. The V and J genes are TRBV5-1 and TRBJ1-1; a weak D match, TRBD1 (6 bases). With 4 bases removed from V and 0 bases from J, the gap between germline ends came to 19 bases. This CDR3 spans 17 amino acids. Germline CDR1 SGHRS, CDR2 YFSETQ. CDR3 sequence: CASSRSAAQGMNTEAFF. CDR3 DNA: TGCGCCAGCAGCCGTAGCGCCGCTCAGGGGATGAACACTGAAGCTTTCTTT.